In this sample, the clone carrying this TCR beta chain turned up a few times. A junction boundary mismatches the germline segment, possibly from a read error. The CDR3 is made up of 14 amino acids. Germline V lookup: CDR1 SEHNR, CDR2 FQNEAQ (reference sequence). The CDR3 regions of TCR beta were amplified from RNA transcripts. TCR CDR3 regions were first amplified by RT-PCR with HTBI primers. TCRdb re-derived calls from the multiplex PCR reads in MiXCR, one entry per CDR3 protein. Of hundreds of thousands of distinct CDR3 sequences listed, 14% to 15% are singletons. The record originates from a study of T cells in Graves' hyperthyroidism and ophthalmopathy.

Sequencing input: blood. This TCR was sampled from a man between 18 and 35 years old with Graves' ophthalmopathy. The chain is built from TRBV7-9 and TRBJ1-3; D is unclear. CDR3 amino acids: CASSLQLSGNTICF. As DNA, the CDR3 is TGTGCCAGCAGCTTACAGCTCTCTGGAAACACCATATGTTTT.